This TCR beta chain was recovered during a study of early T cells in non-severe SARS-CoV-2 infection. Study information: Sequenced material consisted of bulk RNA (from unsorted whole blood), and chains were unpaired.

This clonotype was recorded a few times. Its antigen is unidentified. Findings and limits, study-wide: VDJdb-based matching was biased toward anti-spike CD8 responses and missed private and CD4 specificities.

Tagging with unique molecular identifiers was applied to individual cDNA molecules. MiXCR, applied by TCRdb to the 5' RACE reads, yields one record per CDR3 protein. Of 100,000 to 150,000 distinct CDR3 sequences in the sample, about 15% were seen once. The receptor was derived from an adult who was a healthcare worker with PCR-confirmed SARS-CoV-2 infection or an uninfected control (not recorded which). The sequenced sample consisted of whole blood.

The chain's CDR3 is CSAAWTGTGNYEQYF. The DNA for the CDR3 is TGCAGTGCTGCTTGGACCGGGACTGGAAACTACGAGCAGTACTTC. V is TRBV20-1 and J is TRBJ2-7, with D possibly matching TRBD2 (6 bases). Germline CDR1 reads DFQATT; CDR2 reads SNEGSKA (reference sequence). V lost 5 bases and J lost 3, with 20 bases in between. This CDR3 contains 15 residues.